This T cell receptor beta chain derives from a study of control samples from healthy donors and cancer patients. Profiled with immunoSEQ multiplex PCR; TCRdb holds only in-frame clones, not every one. Among 120,000 or so clones listed, 85% to 95% were seen once. CDR1 and CDR2 from the germline V gene are LGHNA and YSLEER. CDR3 length: 17 amino acids. V was trimmed by 0 bases and J by 0 bases, leaving 15 bases between them. The sequencing sample was made of PBMCs. The chain carries TRBV4-3 and TRBJ2-7; D may be TRBD1 (6 bases). This clonotype was obtained from an elderly man with head and neck cancer. CDR3 sequence reads: CASSQDFRDTSSYEQYF. The CDR3 DNA is TGCGCCAGCAGCCAAGATTTCCGGGACACAAGCTCCTACGAGCAGTACTTC.